The 5 T cell receptor beta chains presented below share a single source sample, sequenced in a study of neoadjuvant anti-PD-1 for oral cavity cancer. Indicated time point: after neoadjuvant nivolumab, at surgical resection. Profiling relied on immunoSEQ multiplex PCR, and the TCRdb table lists in-frame clones only, not all of them. This sample has around 24,000 clones, with 20% to 30% found just once. The source was tumor tissue, collected after nivolumab (anti-PD-1) treatment. The receptors come from a person aged 35-80 years with oral cavity squamous cell carcinoma.

The count of this clone is one. The chain employs TRBV11-2 and TRBJ1-6; maybe TRBD1 (5 bases). Germline CDR1 is SGHAT and CDR2 is FQNNGV. The CDR3 sequence is 15 residues long. V lost 1 base and J lost 10, with 14 bases in between. The CDR3 coding sequence is TGTGCCAGCAGCTTAGTCCCTCAGGGTAACTCACCCCTCCACTTT. This gives the protein CASSLVPQGNSPLHF.

This clone was seen more than once but under ten times. The gene calls are TRBV11-2 and TRBJ2-1, with D uncertain. From germline, CDR1 is SGHAT and CDR2 FQNNGV. Deletions cut 2 bases from V and 8 bases from J, with 4 bases between. The CDR3 totals 11 residues. CDR3 loop: CASSLRYEQFF. The CDR3 DNA sequence: TGTGCCAGCAGCTTACGGTATGAGCAGTTCTTC.

As regards this clone: The sample contains more than one DNA sequence encoding this CDR3. The rearrangement joins TRBV9 to TRBJ2-3; D gene uncertain. CDR1 is SGDLS and CDR2 is YYNGEE in the germline V gene. The CDR3 has 12 residues. Trimming shortened V by 1 base and J by 0 bases, and 0 bases separated the two germline ends. The CDR3 nucleotides are TGTGCCAGCAGCGTAAGCACAGATACGCAGTATTTT. It translates to CASSVSTDTQYF.

The chain is built from TRBV30 and TRBJ2-1; 8 bases are shared with TRBD1. Per the germline V gene, CDR1 is GTSNPN and CDR2 is SVGIG (reference sequence). This CDR3 region has 14 residues. J gave up 10 bases and V 4 bases, and 12 bases lay outside the gene matches. The CDR3 DNA reads as TGTGCCTGGAACCAGGGGGCGAGGATTGGCGAGCAGTTCTTC. This encodes CAWNQGARIGEQFF.

The V call is TRBV19, the J call TRBJ1-2, with D unclear. Germline V lookup: CDR1 LNHDA, CDR2 SQIVND (reference sequence). There are 13 residues in the CDR3. V gave up 0 bases and J gave up 8 bases, with 10 bases separating them. The CDR3 is CASSIDGSTGYTF. In DNA, the CDR3 is TGTGCCAGTAGTATAGATGGCAGTACCGGCTACACCTTC.